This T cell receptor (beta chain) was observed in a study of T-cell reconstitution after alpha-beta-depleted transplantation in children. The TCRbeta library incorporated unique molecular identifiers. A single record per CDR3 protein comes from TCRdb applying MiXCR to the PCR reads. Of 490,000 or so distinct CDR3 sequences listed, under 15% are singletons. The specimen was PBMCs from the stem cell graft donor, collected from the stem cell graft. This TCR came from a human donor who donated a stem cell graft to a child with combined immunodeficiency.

CDR3 nucleotides: TGTGCCAGCAGCTCGAGAGGGGGCGTTTATTCACCCCTCCACTTT. Translation: CASSSRGGVYSPLHF. This chain uses TRBV9 with TRBJ1-6; 7 nucleotides line up with TRBD1. The CDR3 length is 15 residues. V gave up 4 bases and J gave up 8 bases; unmatched junction bases: 9. Germline V gene lookup returns CDR1 SGDLS and CDR2 YYNGEE.